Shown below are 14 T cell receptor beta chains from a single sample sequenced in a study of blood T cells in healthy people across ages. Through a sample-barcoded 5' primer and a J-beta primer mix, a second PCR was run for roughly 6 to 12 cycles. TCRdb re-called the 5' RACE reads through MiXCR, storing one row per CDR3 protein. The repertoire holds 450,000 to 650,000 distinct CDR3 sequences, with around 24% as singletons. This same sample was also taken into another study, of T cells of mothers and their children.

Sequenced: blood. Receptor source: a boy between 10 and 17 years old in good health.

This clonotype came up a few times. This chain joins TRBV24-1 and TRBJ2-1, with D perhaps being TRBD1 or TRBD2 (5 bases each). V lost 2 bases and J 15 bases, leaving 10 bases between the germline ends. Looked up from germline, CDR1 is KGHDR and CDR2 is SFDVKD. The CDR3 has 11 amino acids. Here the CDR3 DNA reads TGTGCCACCAGTGATTCATGGGGGACGTTCTTC. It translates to CATSDSWGTFF.

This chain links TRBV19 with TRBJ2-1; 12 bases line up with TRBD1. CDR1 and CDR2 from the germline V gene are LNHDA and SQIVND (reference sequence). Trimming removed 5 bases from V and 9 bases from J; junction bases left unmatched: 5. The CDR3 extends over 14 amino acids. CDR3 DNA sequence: TGTGCCAGTAGTGCCGGGACAGGGGGCTTTGAGCAGTTCTTC. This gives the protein CASSAGTGGFEQFF. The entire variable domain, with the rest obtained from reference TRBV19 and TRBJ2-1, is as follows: DGGITQSPKYLFRKEGQNVTLSCEQNLNHDAMYWYRQDPGQGLRLIYYSQIVNDFQKGDIAEGYSVSREKKESFPLTVTSAQKNPTAFYLCASSAGTGGFEQFFGPGTRLTVL.

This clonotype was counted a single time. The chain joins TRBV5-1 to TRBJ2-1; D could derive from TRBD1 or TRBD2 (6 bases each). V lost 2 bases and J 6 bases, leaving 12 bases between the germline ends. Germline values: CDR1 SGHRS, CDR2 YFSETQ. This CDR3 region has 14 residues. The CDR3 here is CASSFSGGSNEQFF. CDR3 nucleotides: TGCGCCAGCAGCTTCTCCGGGGGCTCCAATGAGCAGTTCTTC.

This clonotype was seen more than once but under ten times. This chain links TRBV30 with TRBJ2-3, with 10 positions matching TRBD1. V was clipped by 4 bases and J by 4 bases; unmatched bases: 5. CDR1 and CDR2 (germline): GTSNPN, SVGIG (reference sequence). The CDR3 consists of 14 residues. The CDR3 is CAWIMTGGADTQYF. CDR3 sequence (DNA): TGTGCCTGGATAATGACAGGGGGCGCAGATACGCAGTATTTT. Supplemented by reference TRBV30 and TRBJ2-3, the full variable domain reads SQTIHQWPATLVQPVGSPLSLECTVEGTSNPNLYWYRQAAGRGLQLLFYSVGIGQISSEVPQNLSASRPQDRQFILSSKKLLLSDSGFYLCAWIMTGGADTQYFGPGTRLTVL.

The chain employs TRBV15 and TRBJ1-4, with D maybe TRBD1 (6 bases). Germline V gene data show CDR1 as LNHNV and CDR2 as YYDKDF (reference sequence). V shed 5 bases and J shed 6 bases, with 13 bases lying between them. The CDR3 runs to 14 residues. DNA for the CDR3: TGTGCCACCAGCGGAGGACAGATATATGAAAAACTGTTTTTT. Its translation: CATSGGQIYEKLFF.

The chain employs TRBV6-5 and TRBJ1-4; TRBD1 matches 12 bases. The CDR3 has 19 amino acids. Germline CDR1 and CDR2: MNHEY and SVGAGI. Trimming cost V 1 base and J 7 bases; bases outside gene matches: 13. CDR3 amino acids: CASSYLPGGQGAVGEKLFF. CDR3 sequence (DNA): TGTGCCAGCAGTTACTTACCCGGGGGACAGGGGGCGGTTGGTGAAAAACTGTTTTTT.

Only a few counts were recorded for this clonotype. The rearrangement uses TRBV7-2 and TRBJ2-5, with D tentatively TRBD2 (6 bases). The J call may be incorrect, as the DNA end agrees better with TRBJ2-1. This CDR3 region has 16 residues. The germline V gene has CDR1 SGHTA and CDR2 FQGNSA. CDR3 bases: TGTGCCAGCAGCTTAGAGGTAGCGGTCGGGCACAATGAGCAGTTCTTC. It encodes CASSLEVAVGHNEQFF.

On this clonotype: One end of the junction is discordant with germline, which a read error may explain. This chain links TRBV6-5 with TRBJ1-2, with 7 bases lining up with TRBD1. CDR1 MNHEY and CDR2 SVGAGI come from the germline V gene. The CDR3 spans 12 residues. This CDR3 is CASGDRTYGYTF. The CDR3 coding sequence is TGCGCCAGCGGGGACAGAACGTATGGCTACACCTTC.

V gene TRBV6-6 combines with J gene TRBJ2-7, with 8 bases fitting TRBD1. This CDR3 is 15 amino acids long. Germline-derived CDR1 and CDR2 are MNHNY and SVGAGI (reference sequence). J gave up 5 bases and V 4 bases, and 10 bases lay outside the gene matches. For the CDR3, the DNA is TGTGCCAGCAGTTCAAGACAGGGGAGTAGGCACGAGCAGTACTTC. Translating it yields CASSSRQGSRHEQYF.

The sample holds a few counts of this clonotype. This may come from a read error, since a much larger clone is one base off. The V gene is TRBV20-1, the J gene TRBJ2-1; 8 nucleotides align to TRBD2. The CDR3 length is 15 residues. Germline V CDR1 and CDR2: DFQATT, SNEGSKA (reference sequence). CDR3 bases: TGCATTGCCCATAGCGGGGCCTACTCCTACAATGAGCAGTTCTTC. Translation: CIAHSGAYSYNEQFF.

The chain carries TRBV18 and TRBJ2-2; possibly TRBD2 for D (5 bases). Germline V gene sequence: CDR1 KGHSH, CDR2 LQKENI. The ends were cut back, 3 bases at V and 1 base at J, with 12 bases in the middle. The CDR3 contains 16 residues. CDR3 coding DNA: TGTGCCAGCTCACCTCTCTCGGGATTGAACACCGGGGAGCTGTTTTTT. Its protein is CASSPLSGLNTGELFF.

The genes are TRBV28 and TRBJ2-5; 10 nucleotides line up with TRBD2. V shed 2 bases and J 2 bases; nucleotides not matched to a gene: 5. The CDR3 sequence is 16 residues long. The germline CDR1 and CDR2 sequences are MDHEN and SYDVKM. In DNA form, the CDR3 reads TGTGCCAGCAGTTTAGAGGCTAGCGGGGGACAAGAGACCCAGTACTTC. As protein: CASSLEASGGQETQYF.

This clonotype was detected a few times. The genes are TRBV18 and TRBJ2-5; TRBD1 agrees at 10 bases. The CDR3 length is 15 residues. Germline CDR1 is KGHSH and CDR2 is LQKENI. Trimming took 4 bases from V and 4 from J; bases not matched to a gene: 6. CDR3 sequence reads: CASSLGTGASETQYF. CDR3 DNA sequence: TGTGCCAGCTCACTCGGGACAGGGGCTTCAGAGACCCAGTACTTC.

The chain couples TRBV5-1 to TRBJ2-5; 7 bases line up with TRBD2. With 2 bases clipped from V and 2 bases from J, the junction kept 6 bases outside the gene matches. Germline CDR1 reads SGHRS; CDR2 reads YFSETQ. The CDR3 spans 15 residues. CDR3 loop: CASSFSGAVQETQYF. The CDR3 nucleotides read TGCGCCAGCAGCTTCAGCGGGGCTGTACAAGAGACCCAGTACTTC. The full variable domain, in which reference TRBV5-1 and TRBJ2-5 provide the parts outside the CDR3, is KAGVTQTPRYLIKTRGQQVTLSCSPISGHRSVSWYQQTPGQGLQFLFEYFSETQRNKGNFPGRFSGRQFSNSRSEMNVSTLELGDSALYLCASSFSGAVQETQYFGPGTRLLVL.